Listed below are T cell receptor beta chains from one sample, sequenced in a study of cytomegalovirus exposure and HLA in healthy donors. Method: immunoSEQ multiplex PCR; TCRdb's copy keeps in-frame clones and lacks some. The data show around 300,000 clones, about nine tenths seen once. Sample: PBMCs. These receptors originate from a woman in her twenties or thirties in good health and CMV-seropositive. The CDR3 runs from the conserved cysteine through the conserved F or W. The D gene is left open where the match is weak. Rows give clone size only sometimes, using once, few, many, or a class for an expanded clone.

D	J	V	size	CDR3	DNA
TRBD2	TRBJ2-5	TRBV7-6	.	CASIPSGQETQYF	TGTGCCAGCATCCCTAGCGGCCAAGAGACCCAGTACTTC
.	TRBJ1-2	TRBV6-5	.	CASSEYTGLRGYTF	TGTGCCAGCAGTGAATACACAGGGTTACGGGGCTACACCTTC
.	TRBJ1-2	TRBV7-2	.	CASSGVVGGYTF	TGTGCCAGCAGTGGGGTAGTGGGTGGCTACACCTTC
.	TRBJ1-4	TRBV2	.	CAISLRGEKLFF	TGTGCCATCAGCTTGCGAGGGGAAAAACTGTTTTTT
.	TRBJ2-7	TRBV7-3	few	CASSELGTSSSYEQYF	TGTGCCAGCAGCGAACTAGGGACATCCTCCAGCTACGAGCAGTACTTC
.	TRBJ1-1	TRBV9	.	CASSVGRALGTEAFF	TGTGCCAGCAGCGTAGGGAGGGCCTTAGGGACTGAAGCTTTCTTT
TRBD2	TRBJ2-5	TRBV5-6	.	CASSLGTSGRVPKTQYF	TGTGCCAGCAGCTTAGGGACTAGCGGGAGAGTCCCCAAGACCCAGTACTTC
.	TRBJ2-7	TRBV2	.	CARRTNSYEQYF	TGTGCCAGACGGACTAACTCCTACGAGCAGTACTTC
.	TRBJ1-4	TRBV2	.	CASSDQGTLSEKLFF	TGTGCCAGCAGTGACCAAGGGACATTGAGTGAAAAACTGTTTTTT
.	TRBJ2-3	TRBV11-2	once	CASSLLEDTQYF	TGTGCCAGCAGCTTATTAGAAGATACGCAGTATTTT
.	TRBJ2-7	TRBV7-9	.	CATDSSSSYEQYF	TGTGCCACGGACAGCTCTTCCTCCTACGAGCAGTACTTC
TRBD1	TRBJ2-7	TRBV4-2	.	CASSPLGQGPYEQYF	TGTGCCAGCAGCCCCCTGGGACAGGGACCCTACGAGCAGTACTTC
.	TRBJ1-2	TRBV13	.	CASSNRGREGYGYTF	TGTGCCAGCAGCAACCGGGGGCGCGAGGGCTATGGCTACACCTTC
TRBD2	TRBJ2-7	TRBV28	.	CASSFRGAGSYEQYF	TGTGCCAGCAGTTTTAGGGGAGCGGGGTCCTACGAGCAGTACTTC
TRBD1	TRBJ2-7	TRBV5-6	once	CASSEPGQGTWEQYF	TGTGCCAGCAGCGAACCGGGACAGGGTACTTGGGAGCAGTACTTC
.	TRBJ2-1	TRBV19	.	CASSLWVRGNEQFF	TGTGCCAGTAGCCTCTGGGTTAGGGGGAATGAGCAGTTCTTC
.	TRBJ2-7	TRBV6-6	.	CASKGGYEQYF	TGTGCCAGTAAGGGGGGATACGAGCAGTACTTC
TRBD2	TRBJ2-7	TRBV7-2	.	CASSHSGLVSYEQYF	TGTGCCAGCAGCCACTCCGGACTAGTCTCCTACGAGCAGTACTTC
.	TRBJ2-3	TRBV6-5	.	CASSYSRTSTDTQYF	TGTGCCAGCAGTTACTCAAGGACTAGCACAGATACGCAGTATTTT
TRBD2	TRBJ2-1	TRBV27	.	CASSFGGGWNEQFF	TGTGCCAGCAGTTTTGGGGGGGGGTGGAATGAGCAGTTCTTC
.	TRBJ2-1	TRBV5-6	.	CASSRVGEQFF	TGTGCCAGCAGCCGAGTAGGTGAGCAGTTCTTC
.	TRBJ1-5	TRBV4-1	.	CASSPGRGNQPQHF	TGCGCCAGCAGCCCGGGGAGGGGGAATCAGCCCCAGCATTTT
.	TRBJ1-3	TRBV7-6	.	CASSLEVGTGNTIYF	TGTGCCAGCAGCTTAGAGGTGGGGACTGGAAACACCATATATTTT
TRBD1	TRBJ2-2	TRBV28	few	CASSRTGRTGELFF	TGTGCCAGCAGTCGGACAGGGAGGACCGGGGAGCTGTTTTTT
TRBD2	TRBJ2-1	TRBV7-8	.	CASSLDRGGQGHEQFF	TGTGCCAGCAGCTTAGACCGGGGGGGCCAGGGCCATGAGCAGTTCTTC
.	TRBJ2-1	TRBV29-1	.	CSVGGLGGGLHNEQFF	TGCAGCGTTGGGGGTTTAGGGGGAGGGTTACACAATGAGCAGTTCTTC
TRBD1	TRBJ1-2	TRBV6-6	.	CASSAGQGAGYTF	TGTGCCAGCAGCGCCGGACAGGGGGCGGGCTACACCTTC
.	TRBJ1-5	TRBV2	.	CASRTRQHISNQPQHF	TGTGCCAGCAGAACGCGACAGCACATAAGCAATCAGCCCCAGCATTTT
TRBD2	TRBJ2-1	TRBV18	.	CASSQLAGDNEQFF	TGTGCCAGCTCACAATTAGCGGGCGACAATGAGCAGTTCTTC
.	TRBJ1-1	TRBV6-5	.	CASRLSSEAFF	TGTGCCAGCAGGCTGAGTAGCGAAGCTTTCTTT
TRBD1	TRBJ2-2	TRBV5-1	.	CASSLAGQGGELFF	TGCGCCAGCAGCTTGGCCGGACAGGGCGGGGAGCTGTTTTTT
.	TRBJ2-1	TRBV7-8	.	CASRLQNEQFF	TGTGCCAGTCGTCTTCAAAATGAGCAGTTCTTC
.	TRBJ2-3	TRBV7-3	.	CASSFEITDTQYF	TGTGCCAGCAGCTTTGAGATCACAGATACGCAGTATTTT
TRBD2	TRBJ2-2	TRBV19	.	CASSIIAGWYRNTGELFF	TGTGCCAGTAGTATTATAGCGGGATGGTATAGGAACACCGGGGAGCTGTTTTTT
TRBD1	TRBJ2-7	TRBV13	.	CASSLGRGRPYEQYF	TGTGCCAGCAGCTTAGGCAGGGGGCGCCCCTACGAGCAGTACTTC
.	TRBJ2-1	TRBV9	.	CASSVALGSEQFF	TGTGCCAGCAGCGTAGCTCTAGGTTCTGAGCAGTTCTTC
TRBD2	TRBJ2-1	TRBV5-4	.	CASSVTRTRGYEDYNEQFF	TGTGCCAGCAGCGTAACGAGGACTAGAGGTTATGAGGACTACAATGAGCAGTTCTTC
.	TRBJ1-1	TRBV9	once	CASSVGWGTEAFF	TGTGCCAGCAGCGTAGGTTGGGGTACTGAAGCTTTCTTT
.	TRBJ2-3	TRBV18	few	CASSPPDVGPSYF	TGTGCCAGCTCACCACCGGACGTCGGCCCGTCGTATTTT
.	TRBJ1-1	TRBV27	.	CASILGTKAFF	TGTGCCAGCATCTTGGGGACCAAAGCTTTCTTT
TRBD2	TRBJ2-7	TRBV19	.	CASSIPGLVYEQYF	TGTGCCAGTAGTATTCCAGGACTAGTATACGAGCAGTACTTC
.	TRBJ1-2	TRBV28	.	CATGRTYGYTF	TGTGCCACCGGGAGGACGTATGGCTACACCTTC
.	TRBJ1-3	TRBV27	.	CASSPSFWVSGNTIYF	TGTGCCAGCAGTCCATCTTTTTGGGTCTCTGGAAACACCATATATTTT
.	TRBJ1-3	TRBV6-6	.	CASSPSAGNTIYF	TGTGCCAGCAGCCCATCCGCTGGAAACACCATATATTTT
TRBD2	TRBJ2-1	TRBV5-6	.	CASSLGTRGGEFF	TGTGCCAGCAGCTTGGGGACGCGGGGGGGCGAGTTCTTC
TRBD2	TRBJ2-7	TRBV7-9	.	CASSPGLADEQYF	TGTGCCAGCAGCCCAGGACTAGCGGATGAGCAGTACTTC
TRBD2	TRBJ2-1	TRBV7-8	once	CASSSPGLAGATGYNEQFF	TGTGCCAGCAGCTCACCTGGACTAGCGGGGGCAACAGGTTACAATGAGCAGTTCTTC
.	TRBJ2-3	TRBV11-1	.	CASSPRILGDTQYF	TGTGCCAGCAGCCCCCGGATCTTGGGGGATACGCAGTATTTT
.	TRBJ1-1	TRBV28	.	CASSRRVEAFF	TGTGCCAGCAGTCGCAGGGTTGAAGCTTTCTTT
.	TRBJ2-2	TRBV29-1	.	CSVTRARGSTGELFF	TGCAGCGTCACAAGGGCCAGGGGCAGCACCGGGGAGCTGTTTTTT
.	TRBJ1-6	TRBV6-5	.	CATAEGNSPLHF	TGTGCCACCGCTGAAGGGAATTCACCCCTCCACTTT
.	TRBJ1-6	TRBV28	.	CASSLGGGSPLHF	TGTGCCAGCAGTTTAGGGGGCGGCTCACCCCTCCACTTT
.	TRBJ2-7	TRBV18	once	CASSPWAALRAGSYEQYF	TGTGCCAGCTCACCCTGGGCGGCACTCAGGGCGGGTTCCTACGAGCAGTACTTC
TRBD1	TRBJ1-5	TRBV7-8	.	CASSPDRGILQPQHF	TGTGCCAGCAGCCCGGACAGGGGGATACTTCAGCCCCAGCATTTT
TRBD1	TRBJ2-7	TRBV19	few	CASSMGAGGPYEQYF	TGTGCCAGTAGTATGGGGGCAGGGGGCCCTTACGAGCAGTACTTC